These T cell receptor beta chains were read from a single sample in a study of blood T cell repertoires in COVID-19. Using immunoSEQ multiplex PCR, the repertoire was profiled, and TCRdb retains in-frame clones only, with some absent. This table has about 54,000 clones, roughly 90% appearing once. Sequencing was performed on peripheral blood. The receptors derive from a man in his fifties or sixties with acute or convalescent COVID-19. CDR3s include the opening cysteine and the closing phenylalanine or tryptophan. Each record gives: D gene, CDR3 length, J gene, V gene, CDR3 protein, CDR3 DNA. A D gene is named only where the DNA matches it firmly.

>TRBD2|14|TRBJ2-7|TRBV7-2
CASSHKREPYEQYF
TGTGCCAGCAGTCATAAGCGGGAGCCCTACGAGCAGTACTTC
>TRBD1|13|TRBJ1-5|TRBV19
CASRGDRGQPQHF
TGTGCCAGTAGAGGGGACAGGGGTCAGCCCCAGCATTTT
>TRBD2|16|TRBJ2-5|TRBV7-8
CASSNLGTSEKETQYF
TGTGCCAGCAGCAATCTGGGGACTAGCGAAAAAGAGACCCAGTACTTC
>TRBD2|17|TRBJ2-3|TRBV19
CASSKSSGLRVTDTQYF
TGTGCCAGTAGTAAGTCTAGCGGGCTTAGAGTCACAGATACGCAGTATTTT
>TRBD1|17|TRBJ2-7|TRBV30
CAWSVLKRDREVYEQYF
TGTGCCTGGAGTGTACTAAAGCGGGACAGGGAAGTGTACGAGCAGTACTTC
>TRBD1|16|TRBJ1-1|TRBV5-1
CASSLEGQGLNTEAFF
TGCGCCAGCAGCTTGGAAGGACAGGGGCTTAACACTGAAGCTTTCTTT
>-|14|TRBJ1-2|TRBV6-1
CASSEREFNYGYTF
TGTGCCAGCAGTGAAAGGGAGTTTAACTATGGCTACACCTTC
>TRBD2|14|TRBJ2-7|TRBV29-1
CSAGTSGSVYEQYF
TGCAGCGCCGGGACTAGCGGGAGTGTTTACGAGCAGTACTTC
>TRBD1|13|TRBJ1-5|TRBV30
CAWSAGGDQPQHF
TGTGCCTGGAGTGCAGGGGGAGATCAGCCCCAGCATTTT
>-|15|TRBJ1-5|TRBV19
CASSMGQDLNQPQHF
TGTGCCAGTAGCATGGGACAAGACCTCAATCAGCCCCAGCATTTT
>TRBD2|15|TRBJ2-1|TRBV5-4
CASSLKLAGADEQFF
TGTGCCAGCAGCTTGAAACTAGCGGGAGCAGACGAGCAGTTCTTC
>-|13|TRBJ1-2|TRBV11-2
CASSPVRAGGYTF
TGTGCCAGCAGCCCAGTGAGGGCGGGGGGCTACACCTTC
>-|12|TRBJ2-5|TRBV19
CASSTDRETQYF
TGTGCCAGTAGCACAGATAGAGAGACCCAGTACTTC
>-|17|TRBJ2-1|TRBV20-1
CSASFVSEVSSYNEQFF
TGCAGTGCTAGTTTTGTCAGCGAAGTAAGCTCCTACAATGAGCAGTTCTTC
>TRBD1|14|TRBJ1-2|TRBV7-9
CASSLPGQGPGYTF
TGTGCCAGCAGCCTTCCGGGACAGGGTCCTGGCTACACCTTC